These T cell receptor beta chains were read from a single sample in a study of blood T cell repertoires in COVID-19. Measured with immunoSEQ multiplex PCR; TCRdb has only the in-frame clones, and not every one. The sample carries some 90,000 clones, 80% recorded once. Sequences were obtained from peripheral blood. These receptors were obtained from a woman between 70 and 85 years old with acute or convalescent COVID-19. The CDR3 runs from the conserved cysteine through the conserved F or W. The order of the fields is J gene, D gene, V gene, clone size, CDR3 protein, CDR3 DNA. D genes are given only for firm matches. Expanded clones are given a class, and other clones once, few, many or no size at all.

TRBJ1-3	TRBD1	TRBV5-5	.	CASSGTGGASGNTIYF	TGTGCCAGCAGCGGTACAGGGGGCGCCTCTGGAAACACCATATATTTT
TRBJ1-2	TRBD1	TRBV15	.	CATSPAGTGFYGYTF	TGTGCCACCAGCCCGGCGGGGACAGGGTTTTATGGCTACACCTTC
TRBJ1-1	.	TRBV28	few	CASSSIQGLVDTEAFF	TGTGCCAGCAGTTCGATACAGGGTTTGGTTGACACTGAAGCTTTCTTT
TRBJ1-1	.	TRBV29-1	.	CSAGGNSNTEAFF	TGCAGCGCCGGGGGAAATTCGAACACTGAAGCTTTCTTT
TRBJ2-2	.	TRBV7-8	.	CASSLDAGIATGELFF	TGTGCCAGCAGCTTAGACGCGGGCATTGCCACCGGGGAGCTGTTTTTT
TRBJ2-1	.	TRBV9	.	CASSVGSVLRNEQFF	TGTGCCAGCAGCGTAGGAAGCGTGCTAAGGAATGAGCAGTTCTTC
TRBJ1-2	.	TRBV2	.	CASSEGQGTLGYGYTF	TGTGCCAGCAGTGAGGGCCAGGGAACTTTGGGCTATGGCTACACCTTC
TRBJ2-7	TRBD1	TRBV11-1	few	CASSLALDRGYEQYF	TGTGCCAGCAGCTTAGCGCTGGACAGGGGTTACGAGCAGTACTTC
TRBJ2-1	.	TRBV29-1	.	CSVTDGGNEQFF	TGCAGCGTAACGGACGGGGGCAATGAGCAGTTCTTC
TRBJ2-7	TRBD2	TRBV4-1	once	CASSQDSSGGLLNYEQYF	TGCGCCAGCAGCCAAGATTCTAGCGGGGGCCTGTTGAACTACGAGCAGTACTTC
TRBJ1-5	.	TRBV9	.	CASSVGTDQPQHF	TGTGCCAGCAGCGTCGGGACTGATCAGCCCCAGCATTTT
TRBJ1-5	.	TRBV27	.	CASSSWGENQPQHF	TGTGCCAGCAGTTCATGGGGGGAAAATCAGCCCCAGCATTTT
TRBJ2-2	.	TRBV28	.	CASAKGGFRTGELFF	TGTGCCAGCGCAAAGGGGGGGTTTCGCACCGGGGAGCTGTTTTTT
TRBJ2-7	TRBD1	TRBV7-2	.	CASSLVGGQELSYEQYF	TGTGCCAGCAGCTTAGTAGGGGGACAGGAGCTCTCCTACGAGCAGTACTTC
TRBJ2-2	.	TRBV5-1	.	CASSFGSEYTGELFF	TGCGCCAGCAGCTTTGGATCGGAGTACACCGGGGAGCTGTTTTTT
TRBJ2-3	TRBD2	TRBV5-1	.	CASSAGGHGTDTQYF	TGCGCCAGCTCTGCGGGGGGGCATGGCACAGATACGCAGTATTTT
TRBJ2-1	.	TRBV10-1	many	CASSRPSSSYNEQFF	TGCGCCAGCAGTCGGCCCTCTAGCTCCTACAATGAGCAGTTCTTC
TRBJ1-1	TRBD1	TRBV2	.	CAGGQLNTEAFF	TGTGCCGGGGGACAGCTGAACACTGAAGCTTTCTTT
TRBJ2-6	TRBD2	TRBV4-2	few	CASSLSGTASGANVLTF	TGTGCCAGCAGCCTCAGCGGGACGGCATCTGGGGCCAACGTCCTGACTTTC
TRBJ1-6	.	TRBV27	.	CASSLSGTTPNSPLHF	TGTGCCAGCAGTTTATCGGGGACAACCCCTAATTCACCCCTCCACTTT
TRBJ2-3	TRBD2	TRBV6-1	.	CASSEALGGRATDTQYF	TGTGCCAGCAGTGAAGCGCTTGGCGGGAGGGCCACAGATACGCAGTATTTT
TRBJ1-1	TRBD1	TRBV5-4	once	CASSPWTGEAFF	TGTGCCAGCAGTCCTTGGACAGGGGAAGCTTTCTTT